Listed here is a single T cell receptor (beta chain). These data come from a study of blood T cell repertoires in COVID-19. Study-level background: PBMCs, B-cell-depleted T cells, or T cells were the source of the cDNA or gDNA that made up the material.

The germline V and J ends were trimmed by 2 bases and 6 bases, with 14 bases remaining between them. Looked up from germline, CDR1 is MNHEY and CDR2 is SVGAGI. CDR3 length: 14 residues. Assay used: immunoSEQ multiplex PCR; TCRdb lists only in-frame clones, some missing. Of 450,000 to 500,000 clones listed, 88% are singletons. The TCR comes from a woman aged 60 to 75 who had recovered from COVID-19. Sequencing input: PBMCs or T cells enriched from blood (not recorded which). The J gene is TRBJ2-7, the V gene TRBV6-5; D is possibly TRBD1 (5 bases). The CDR3 is CASSYAGFVSEQYF. The CDR3 nucleotides read TGTGCCAGCAGTTACGCAGGGTTCGTTAGCGAGCAGTACTTC.